The 21 T cell receptor beta chains given below trace back to one sample, sequenced in a study of Ad26.COV2.S vaccination and SARS-CoV-2 variants. Described treatment: roughly 19 received Ad26.COV2.S at low or high dose, single or two shots; 5 received placebo; per-sample allocation not given. Material that was analyzed had been drawn on day 63 after the first vaccine or placebo injection. Sequenced by immunoSEQ multiplex PCR; TCRdb stores in-frame clones only, minus some. The sample carries about 500,000 clones, about nine tenths recorded once. The sequencing here drew on peripheral blood, taken in a trial of Ad26.COV2.S vaccine versus placebo. The receptor source for this set is a person aged 18-65 years who received the Ad26.COV2.S COVID-19 vaccine or a placebo.

The chain combines TRBV6-6 with TRBJ1-2; 9 nucleotides line up with TRBD1. The CDR3 has 12 amino acids. Germline-derived CDR1 and CDR2 are MNHNY and SVGAGI (reference sequence). V dropped 8 bases and J dropped 7; count of bases not matched to a gene: 5. The CDR3 bases are TGTGCCAGCCGACAGGGGGAGGGTGGCTACACCTTC. Its protein product is CASRQGEGGYTF.

This chain connects TRBV5-1 to TRBJ2-7; TRBD1 might be the D (6 bases). The CDR3 covers 13 residues. Germline CDR1 SGHRS, CDR2 YFSETQ. Trimming took 5 bases from V and 7 from J, leaving 16 bases between them. In DNA form, the CDR3 reads TGCGCCAGCAGTTCAGGACAGTATATTGAGCAGTACTTC. Encoded protein: CASSSGQYIEQYF.

The V gene is TRBV18, the J gene TRBJ1-5, with D hard to call. V lost 4 bases and J lost 3, with 7 bases in between. The CDR3 is made up of 13 amino acids. CDR1 is KGHSH and CDR2 is LQKENI in the germline V gene. The CDR3 nucleotides are TGTGCCAGCTCACTGGACTACAATCAGCCCCAGCATTTT. Residues: CASSLDYNQPQHF.

The chain recombines TRBV28 with TRBJ1-2; D gene unclear. CDR1 MDHEN and CDR2 SYDVKM come from the germline V gene. CDR3 size: 13 residues. V was cut by 5 bases and J by 4 bases, with 11 bases left in between. CDR3 region: CASSAGSFYGYTF. CDR3 nucleotide sequence: TGTGCCAGCAGTGCCGGGAGTTTCTATGGCTACACCTTC.

The chain links TRBV10-3 to TRBJ2-1, with D unclear. V lost 0 bases to trimming and J lost 4 bases, with 10 bases between them. The CDR3 consists of 15 residues. Germline lookup yields CDR1 ENHRY and CDR2 SYGVKD. The CDR3 is CAISESDSLYNEQFF. For the CDR3, the DNA is TGTGCCATCAGTGAGTCAGACTCTTTGTACAATGAGCAGTTCTTC.

J is TRBJ2-7 and V is TRBV29-1, with D possibly matching TRBD1 (5 bases). The germline V gene has CDR1 SQVTM and CDR2 ANQGSEA. The CDR3 loop spans 15 amino acids. The V gene lost 5 bases and the J gene lost 2 bases, with 19 bases spanning the gap. DNA of the CDR3: TGCAGCGTTTTGATTTCAAGTGTAGGGGCCTACGAGCAGTACTTC. It encodes CSVLISSVGAYEQYF.

V is TRBV12-3 or TRBV12-4 and J is TRBJ1-1, with D uncertain. V was pared by 3 bases and J by 6 bases, with 11 bases between. The CDR3 runs to 13 residues. The CDR3 DNA reads as TGTGCCAGCAGTTTCGGGATATGGGCTGAAGCTTTCTTT. This sequence encodes CASSFGIWAEAFF.

As regards this clone: One end of the junction varies from germline; a read error may be responsible. The J gene is TRBJ1-3, the V gene TRBV4-1, with D possibly TRBD1 on 5 matching bases. Germline CDR1 is MGHRA and CDR2 is YSYEKL. The CDR3 totals 14 residues. Here the CDR3 DNA reads TGCGCCAGCAGTCAAGCGGGCATAGGGGACACCATATATTTT. Protein sequence: CASSQAGIGDTIYF.

The chain has TRBV6-2 or TRBV6-3 and TRBJ2-1; no reliable D call. Germline V gene data show CDR1 as MNHEY and CDR2 as SVGEGT. Trimming took off 3 bases at V and 6 bases at J, with 15 bases between the two ends. The CDR3 runs 15 residues. CDR3 loop: CASSYLPTSGNEQFF. The CDR3, as DNA: TGTGCCAGCAGTTATCTCCCGACCTCGGGCAATGAGCAGTTCTTC.

The chain carries TRBV11-3 and TRBJ2-5, with 7 positions matching TRBD2. J lost 7 bases, V lost 5 bases, and 7 bases had no gene match. The CDR3 is made up of 13 amino acids. Germline loops: CDR1 SGHNT, CDR2 YENEEA. Here the CDR3 DNA reads TGTGCCAGCAGCGTAGGACTAGACGGGACCCAGTACTTC. Protein sequence: CASSVGLDGTQYF.

The chain joins TRBV14 to TRBJ2-3; a possible D gene is TRBD2 (5 bases). Trimming took 1 base from V and 0 from J, leaving 14 bases between them. The length of the CDR3 is 17 residues. Germline CDR1 SGHDN, CDR2 FVKESK. CDR3: CASSQGRRGWSTDTQYF. The CDR3 DNA is TGTGCCAGCAGCCAAGGCAGACGAGGGTGGAGCACAGATACGCAGTATTTT.

Notes on this clone: Other DNA sequences in the same sample also yield this CDR3. The chain carries TRBV9 and TRBJ2-1; 7 bases agree with TRBD2. Trimming took 2 bases from V and 0 from J; bases not matched to a gene: 2. Germline V gene data show CDR1 as SGDLS and CDR2 as YYNGEE. The CDR3 extends over 15 amino acids. In DNA form, the CDR3 reads TGTGCCAGCAGCGTGAGCGGGATCTCCTACAATGAGCAGTTCTTC. It yields the protein CASSVSGISYNEQFF.

The V call is TRBV7-2, the J call TRBJ1-1; D gene ambiguous. The CDR3 has 15 amino acids. The ends were cut back, 1 base at V and 1 base at J, with 10 bases in the middle. From germline, CDR1 is SGHTA and CDR2 FQGNSA. CDR3 sequence: CASSLEPARNTEAFF. In DNA, the CDR3 is TGTGCCAGCAGCTTAGAACCAGCTAGGAACACTGAAGCTTTCTTT.

This chain links TRBV10-3 with TRBJ1-1, with 8 bases identical to TRBD1. CDR3 length: 14 residues. The V gene end was trimmed by 2 bases and the J gene end by 1 base; junction bases not matched to a gene: 0. Looked up from germline, CDR1 is ENHRY and CDR2 is SYGVKD. In nucleotides, the CDR3 is TGTGCCATCAGTGAGGGACAGGGGAACACTGAAGCTTTCTTT. The encoded protein is CAISEGQGNTEAFF.

V is TRBV10-2 and J is TRBJ2-7; 8 bases align to TRBD1. V lost 0 bases, J lost 6 bases, and 10 bases stayed unmatched. The CDR3 is made up of 16 amino acids. Looked up from germline, CDR1 is WSHSY and CDR2 is SAAADI. CDR3 protein: CASSESATGDPLEQYF. The CDR3 DNA reads TGCGCCAGCAGTGAGTCAGCGACAGGGGATCCTCTCGAGCAGTACTTC.

The chain joins TRBV6-5 to TRBJ2-7; D unclear. Germline CDR1 is MNHEY and CDR2 is SVGAGI. V gave up 6 bases and J gave up 2 bases, with 14 bases separating them. The CDR3 consists of 14 residues. Written as DNA, the CDR3 is TGTGCCAGCAGCCTCCGAGTGCCCCCCTACGAGCAGTACTTC. This codes for CASSLRVPPYEQYF.

The chain links TRBV30 to TRBJ2-2; perhaps TRBD2 as D (5 bases). Looked up from germline, CDR1 is GTSNPN and CDR2 is SVGIG (reference sequence). This CDR3 contains 14 residues. Trimming stripped 5 bases from V and 0 bases from J, with 10 bases between. CDR3 nucleotide sequence: TGTGCCTGGTCGGCGGGTGCGAACACCGGGGAGCTGTTTTTT. It is translated as CAWSAGANTGELFF.

The CDR3 region has the DNA TGTGCCACCAGTGATTTCTCCAACCACACTGAAGCTTTCTTT. This gives the protein CATSDFSNHTEAFF. The V call is TRBV24-1, the J call TRBJ1-1; D remains unclear. Trimming shortened V by 1 base and J by 3 bases, and 8 bases separated the two germline ends. CDR3 length equals 14 residues. Per the germline V gene, CDR1 is KGHDR and CDR2 is SFDVKD.

The rearrangement links TRBV18 to TRBJ1-1; the D is unclear. With 3 bases removed from V and 2 bases from J, the gap between germline ends came to 28 bases. There are 20 residues in the CDR3. Germline loops: CDR1 KGHSH, CDR2 LQKENI. The CDR3: CASSPRPAQNAAWVNTEAFF. The CDR3 DNA is TGTGCCAGCTCACCGCGGCCAGCTCAAAACGCAGCTTGGGTTAACACTGAAGCTTTCTTT. Full variable domain (rest looked up from reference TRBV18 and TRBJ1-1): NAGVMQNPRHLVRRRGQEARLRCSPMKGHSHVYWYRQLPEEGLKFMVYLQKENIIDESGMPKERFSAEFPKEGPSILRIQQVVRGDSAAYFCASSPRPAQNAAWVNTEAFFGQGTRLTVV.

The chain combines TRBV19 with TRBJ2-7, with D possibly matching TRBD1 (6 bases). This CDR3 has 14 amino acids. Between the trimmed V and J ends, which lost 3 bases and 0 bases, there was a span of 9 bases. CDR1 is LNHDA and CDR2 is SQIVND in the germline V gene (reference sequence). The CDR3 protein is CASSIPGHSYEQYF. DNA of the CDR3: TGTGCCAGTAGTATTCCGGGACACTCCTACGAGCAGTACTTC.

The CDR3 DNA sequence: TGCGCCAGCAGCTTTGACAGGGGAGACTACAATGAGCAGTTCTTC. This translates into CASSFDRGDYNEQFF. This chain uses TRBV5-1 with TRBJ2-1; 8 nucleotides agree with TRBD1. Trimming took 2 bases from V and 3 from J; bases not matched to a gene: 4. The length of the CDR3 is 15 residues. Germline-derived CDR1 and CDR2 are SGHRS and YFSETQ.